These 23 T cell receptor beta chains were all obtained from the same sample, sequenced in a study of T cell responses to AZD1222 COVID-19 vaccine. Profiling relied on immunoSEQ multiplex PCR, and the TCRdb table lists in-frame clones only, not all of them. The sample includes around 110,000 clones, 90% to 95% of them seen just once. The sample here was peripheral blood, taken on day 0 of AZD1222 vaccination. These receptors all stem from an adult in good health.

CDR3 loop: CASSPNRGKTFF. The CDR3 bases are TGTGCCAGCAGTCCAAACAGGGGGAAGACTTTCTTT. The chain recombines TRBV28 with TRBJ1-1; 8 nucleotides match TRBD1. Germline V gives CDR1 MDHEN, CDR2 SYDVKM. Trimming removed 5 bases from V and 12 bases from J; junction bases left unmatched: 8. The CDR3 is made up of 12 amino acids.

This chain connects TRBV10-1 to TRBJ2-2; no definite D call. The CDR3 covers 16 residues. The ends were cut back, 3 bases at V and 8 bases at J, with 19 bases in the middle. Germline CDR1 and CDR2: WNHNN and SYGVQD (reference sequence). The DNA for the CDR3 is TGCGCCAGCAGTGAAGGCGTGGGAATGGGCTTGGGGGAGCTGTTTTTT. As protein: CASSEGVGMGLGELFF.

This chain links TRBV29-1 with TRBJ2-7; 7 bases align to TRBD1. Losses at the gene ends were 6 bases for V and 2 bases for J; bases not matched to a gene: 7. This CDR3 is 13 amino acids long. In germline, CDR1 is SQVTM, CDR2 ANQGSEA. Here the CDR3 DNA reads TGCAGCGTGGGGACAGAAAGAACCTACGAGCAGTACTTC. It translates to CSVGTERTYEQYF.

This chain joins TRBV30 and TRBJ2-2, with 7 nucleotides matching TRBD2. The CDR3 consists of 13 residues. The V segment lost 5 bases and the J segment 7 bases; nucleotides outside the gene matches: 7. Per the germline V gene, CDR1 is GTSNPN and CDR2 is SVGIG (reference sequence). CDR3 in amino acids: CAWETGGNGELFF. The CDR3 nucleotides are TGTGCCTGGGAAACGGGAGGCAACGGGGAGCTGTTTTTT.

CDR3 region: CASREALLAFF. Written as DNA, the CDR3 is TGTGCCAGCCGAGAAGCCTTACTGGCTTTCTTT. The rearrangement uses TRBV4-2 and TRBJ1-1, with D unclear. V lost 8 bases, J lost 11 bases, and 15 bases lay in between. The V gene's germline CDR1 is LGHNA and CDR2 YNFKEQ. The CDR3 loop spans 11 amino acids.

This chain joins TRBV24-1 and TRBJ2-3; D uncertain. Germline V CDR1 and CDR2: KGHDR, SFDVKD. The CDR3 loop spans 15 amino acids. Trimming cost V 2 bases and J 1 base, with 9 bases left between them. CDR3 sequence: CATSDYLRGTDTQYF. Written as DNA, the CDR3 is TGTGCCACCAGTGATTACCTAAGGGGCACAGATACGCAGTATTTT.

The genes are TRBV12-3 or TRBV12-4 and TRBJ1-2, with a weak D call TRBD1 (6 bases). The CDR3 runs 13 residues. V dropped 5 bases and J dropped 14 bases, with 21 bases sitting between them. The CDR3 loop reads CASSPRVTGIITF. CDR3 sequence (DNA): TGTGCCAGCAGTCCGAGAGTAACAGGGATTATAACCTTC.

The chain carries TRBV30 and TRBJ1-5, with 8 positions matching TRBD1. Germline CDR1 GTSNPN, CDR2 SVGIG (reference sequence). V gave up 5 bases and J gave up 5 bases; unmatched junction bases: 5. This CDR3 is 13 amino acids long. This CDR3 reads CAWDTGGYQPQHF. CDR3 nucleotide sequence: TGTGCCTGGGATACAGGGGGTTATCAGCCCCAGCATTTT.

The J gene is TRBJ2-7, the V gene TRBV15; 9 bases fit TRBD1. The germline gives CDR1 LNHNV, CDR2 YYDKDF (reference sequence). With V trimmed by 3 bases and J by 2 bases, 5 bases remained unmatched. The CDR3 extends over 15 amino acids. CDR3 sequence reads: CATSSPGQGAYEQYF. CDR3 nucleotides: TGTGCCACCAGCAGCCCGGGACAGGGAGCCTACGAGCAGTACTTC.

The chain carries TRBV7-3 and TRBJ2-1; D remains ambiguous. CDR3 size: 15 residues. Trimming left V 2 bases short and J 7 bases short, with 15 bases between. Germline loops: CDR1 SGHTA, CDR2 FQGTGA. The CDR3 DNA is TGTGCCAGCAGCTTATTAGTGGTTGCCGGAAATGAGCAGTTCTTC. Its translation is CASSLLVVAGNEQFF.

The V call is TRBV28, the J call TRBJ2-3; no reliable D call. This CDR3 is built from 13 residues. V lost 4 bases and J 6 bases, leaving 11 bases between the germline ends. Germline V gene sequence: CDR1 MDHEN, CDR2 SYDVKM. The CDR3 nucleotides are TGTGCCAGCAGTTGGAAGGGTTTGGATACGCAGTATTTT. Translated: CASSWKGLDTQYF.

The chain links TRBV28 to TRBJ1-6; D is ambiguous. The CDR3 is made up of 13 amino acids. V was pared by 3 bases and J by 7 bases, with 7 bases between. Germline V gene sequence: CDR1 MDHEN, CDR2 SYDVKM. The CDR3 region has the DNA TGTGCCAGCAGTTTGGGCCTGAATTCACCCCTCCACTTT. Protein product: CASSLGLNSPLHF.

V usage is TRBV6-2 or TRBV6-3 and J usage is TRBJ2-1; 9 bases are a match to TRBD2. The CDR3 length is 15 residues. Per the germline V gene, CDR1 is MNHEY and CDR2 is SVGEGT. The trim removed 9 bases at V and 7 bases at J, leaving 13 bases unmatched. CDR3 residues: CASRPSGNRDNEQFF. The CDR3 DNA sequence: TGTGCCAGTAGACCTAGCGGGAACAGGGATAATGAGCAGTTCTTC.

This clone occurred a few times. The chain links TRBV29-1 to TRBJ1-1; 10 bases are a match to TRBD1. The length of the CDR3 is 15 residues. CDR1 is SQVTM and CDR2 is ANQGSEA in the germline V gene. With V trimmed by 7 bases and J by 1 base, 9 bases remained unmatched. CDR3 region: CSGGQGGTRNTEAFF. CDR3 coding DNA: TGCAGCGGTGGACAGGGGGGAACGAGGAACACTGAAGCTTTCTTT.

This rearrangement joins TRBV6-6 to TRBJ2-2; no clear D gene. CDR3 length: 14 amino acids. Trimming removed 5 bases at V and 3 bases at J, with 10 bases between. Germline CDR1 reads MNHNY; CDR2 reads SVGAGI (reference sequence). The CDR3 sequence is CASSLPTHTGELFF. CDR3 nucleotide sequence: TGTGCCAGCAGTCTCCCGACTCACACCGGGGAGCTGTTTTTT.

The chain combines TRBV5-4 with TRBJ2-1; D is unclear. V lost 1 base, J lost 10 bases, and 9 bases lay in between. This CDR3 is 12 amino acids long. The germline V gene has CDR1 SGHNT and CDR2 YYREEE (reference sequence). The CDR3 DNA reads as TGTGCCAGCAGCTTGAGGGCCAGGGAGCAGTTCTTC. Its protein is CASSLRAREQFF.

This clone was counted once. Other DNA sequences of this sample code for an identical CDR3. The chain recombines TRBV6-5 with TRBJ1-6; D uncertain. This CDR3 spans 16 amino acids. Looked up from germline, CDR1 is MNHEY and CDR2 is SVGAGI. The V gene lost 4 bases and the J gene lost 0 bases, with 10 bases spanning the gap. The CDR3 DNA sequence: TGTGCCAGCAGTTCTACCACGGTCTCCTATAATTCACCCCTCCACTTT. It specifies CASSSTTVSYNSPLHF.

The CDR3 loop reads CASSLTGDTGELFF. The CDR3 DNA is TGTGCCAGCAGCCTAACAGGGGACACCGGGGAGCTGTTTTTT. The V gene is TRBV28, the J gene TRBJ2-2; 7 nucleotides align to TRBD1. Germline V gene sequence: CDR1 MDHEN, CDR2 SYDVKM. The CDR3 covers 14 residues. Trimming cost V 6 bases and J 3 bases; bases outside gene matches: 4.

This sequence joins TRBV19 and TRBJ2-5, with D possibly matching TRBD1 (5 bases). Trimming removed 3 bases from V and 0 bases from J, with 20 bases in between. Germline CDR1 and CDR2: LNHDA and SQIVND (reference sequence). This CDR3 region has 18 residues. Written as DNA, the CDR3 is TGTGCCAGTAGTATTGGGTCCAGGGCTGGGCGGTACCAAGAGACCCAGTACTTC. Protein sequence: CASSIGSRAGRYQETQYF. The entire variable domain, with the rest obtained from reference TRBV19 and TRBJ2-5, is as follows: DGGITQSPKYLFRKEGQNVTLSCEQNLNHDAMYWYRQDPGQGLRLIYYSQIVNDFQKGDIAEGYSVSREKKESFPLTVTSAQKNPTAFYLCASSIGSRAGRYQETQYFGPGTRLLVL.

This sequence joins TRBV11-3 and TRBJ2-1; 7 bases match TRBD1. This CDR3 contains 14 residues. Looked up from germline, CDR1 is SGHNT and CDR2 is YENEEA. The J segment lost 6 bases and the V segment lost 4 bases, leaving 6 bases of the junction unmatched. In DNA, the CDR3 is TGTGCCAGCAGCTCCCGGGACAGCCCCAATGAGCAGTTCTTC. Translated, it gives CASSSRDSPNEQFF.

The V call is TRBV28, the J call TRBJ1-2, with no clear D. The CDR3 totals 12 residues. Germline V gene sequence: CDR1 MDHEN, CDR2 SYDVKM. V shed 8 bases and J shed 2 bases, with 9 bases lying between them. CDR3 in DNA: TGTGCCAGCGAGGGAGTAAACTATGGCTACACCTTC. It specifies CASEGVNYGYTF.

The CDR3 sequence: CASSIGPQETQYF. DNA for the CDR3: TGTGCCAGTAGTATCGGACCTCAAGAGACCCAGTACTTC. The rearrangement links TRBV19 to TRBJ2-5; D gene uncertain. Germline values: CDR1 LNHDA, CDR2 SQIVND (reference sequence). This CDR3 is 13 amino acids long. V was trimmed by 3 bases and J by 2 bases, leaving 7 bases between them.

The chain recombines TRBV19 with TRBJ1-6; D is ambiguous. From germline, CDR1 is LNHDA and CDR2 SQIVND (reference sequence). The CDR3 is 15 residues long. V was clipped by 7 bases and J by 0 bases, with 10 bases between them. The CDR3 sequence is CASKDFASYNSPLHF. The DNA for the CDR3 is TGTGCCAGTAAGGACTTCGCCTCCTATAATTCACCCCTCCACTTT.